A single sample gave rise to the 32 T cell receptor beta chains below, sequenced in a study of T cells in Graves' hyperthyroidism and ophthalmopathy. Amplification of TCR beta CDR3 regions was performed using RNA transcripts as template. With the HTBI primer set, the TCR CDR3 went through a first round of RT-PCR. TCRdb re-called the multiplex PCR reads through MiXCR, storing one row per CDR3 protein. The sample consists of some 300,000 distinct CDR3 sequences, about 14% of them appearing once. Sequenced: blood. The receptors here all came from a woman aged 25 to 39 with Graves' hyperthyroidism that later progressed to Graves' ophthalmopathy.

This clonotype was counted ten times or more. This chain joins TRBV7-9 and TRBJ2-1, with 7 nucleotides matching TRBD1. V gave up 6 bases and J gave up 5 bases; unmatched junction bases: 4. This CDR3 has 13 residues. Germline V CDR1 and CDR2: SEHNR, FQNEAQ (reference sequence). Written as DNA, the CDR3 is TGTGCCAGCAGAGTGACAGGGAACAATGAGCAGTTCTTC. It translates to CASRVTGNNEQFF.

This rearrangement joins TRBV11-2 to TRBJ2-5; D not certain. Germline CDR1 reads SGHAT; CDR2 reads FQNNGV. The CDR3 contains 15 residues. Trimming took 4 bases from V and 2 from J, leaving 14 bases between them. CDR3 protein: CASSSYLSLQETQYF. Here the CDR3 DNA reads TGTGCCAGCAGCTCCTACCTATCTCTACAAGAGACCCAGTACTTC. The variable domain in full, with the rest retrieved from reference TRBV11-2 and TRBJ2-5, is EAGVAQSPRYKIIEKRQSVAFWCNPISGHATLYWYQQILGQGPKLLIQFQNNGVVDDSQLPKDRFSAERLKGVDSTLKIQPAKLEDSAVYLCASSSYLSLQETQYFGPGTRLLVL.

In this sample, this clonotype turned up many times. The V and J genes are TRBV19 and TRBJ1-5, with D unclear. The CDR3 sequence is 12 residues long. CDR1 and CDR2 from the germline V gene are LNHDA and SQIVND (reference sequence). V shed 7 bases and J shed 5 bases, with 9 bases lying between them. CDR3 protein: CASKGGDQPQHF. CDR3 in DNA: TGTGCCAGTAAAGGTGGGGATCAGCCCCAGCATTTT. The full variable domain, its missing parts supplied by reference TRBV19 and TRBJ1-5, is DGGITQSPKYLFRKEGQNVTLSCEQNLNHDAMYWYRQDPGQGLRLIYYSQIVNDFQKGDIAEGYSVSREKKESFPLTVTSAQKNPTAFYLCASKGGDQPQHFGDGTRLSIL.

There are many counts of this clonotype. The gene calls are TRBV20-1 and TRBJ2-7, with 12 bases fitting TRBD2. The CDR3 has 15 residues. The junction had 8 bases not matched to a gene; V was cut back by 5 bases and J by 3 bases. Germline CDR1 is DFQATT and CDR2 is SNEGSKA (reference sequence). The CDR3 nucleotides read TGCAGTGCTCCACCCCTGACTAGCGGGGGCTACGAGCAGTACTTC. Its translation is CSAPPLTSGGYEQYF.

This clonotype appeared many times. The gene calls are TRBV5-8 and TRBJ2-3; TRBD2 matches 13 bases. This CDR3 has 16 residues. J was trimmed by 6 bases and V by 3 bases; bases with no gene match: 7. Germline V gives CDR1 SGHTS, CDR2 YDEGEE. The CDR3 DNA follows: TGTGCCAGCAGCTCCACTAGCGGGAGGGCAGGCGATACGCAGTATTTT. Protein product: CASSSTSGRAGDTQYF.

The genes are TRBV9 and TRBJ1-2; D uncertain. The V end was cut by 3 bases, the J end by 2 bases, with 8 bases between. Germline V gene lookup returns CDR1 SGDLS and CDR2 YYNGEE. The CDR3 covers 13 residues. CDR3 in amino acids: CASSERVNYGYTF. CDR3 DNA sequence: TGTGCCAGCAGCGAAAGAGTAAACTATGGCTACACCTTC.

V and J are TRBV28 and TRBJ1-5; D not certain. CDR1 is MDHEN, CDR2 SYDVKM, per germline. Trimming removed 5 bases at V and 4 bases at J, with 12 bases between. The CDR3 is made up of 14 amino acids. In DNA, the CDR3 is TGTGCCAGCAGTAAAGACTCCAGGAATCAGCCCCAGCATTTT. Translation: CASSKDSRNQPQHF.

This clonotype occurred many times. The rearrangement uses TRBV6-1 and TRBJ2-2; D perhaps matches TRBD2 (6 bases). The germline V gene has CDR1 MNHNS and CDR2 SASEGT. V gave up 7 bases and J gave up 6 bases, with 15 bases separating them. This CDR3 is 14 amino acids long. CDR3 in DNA: TGTGCCAGCAAACTAGCCCCGCAGGCCGGGGAGCTGTTTTTT. Protein: CASKLAPQAGELFF.

Many counts were recorded for this clonotype. The rearrangement links TRBV10-3 to TRBJ1-1; TRBD1 agrees at 9 bases. CDR3 length equals 13 residues. V gave up 4 bases and J gave up 3 bases; unmatched junction bases: 0. Germline-derived CDR1 and CDR2 are ENHRY and SYGVKD. CDR3 in amino acids: CAISGQGDTEAFF. The CDR3 DNA reads as TGTGCCATCAGTGGACAGGGGGACACTGAAGCTTTCTTT.

This clonotype has only a few counts. Written as DNA, the CDR3 is TGTGCCATCAGTGACTCAGGGACAGATACGCAGTATTTT. It codes for CAISDSGTDTQYF. The V call is TRBV10-3, the J call TRBJ2-3; D might be TRBD1 (5 bases). Trimming shortened V by 3 bases and J by 3 bases, and 7 bases separated the two germline ends. Per the germline V gene, CDR1 is ENHRY and CDR2 is SYGVKD. The length of the CDR3 is 13 residues.

This clonotype was counted at least ten times. The chain joins TRBV6-2 or TRBV6-3 to TRBJ2-7, with a possible D match to TRBD1 (6 bases). CDR1 MNHEY and CDR2 SVGEGT come from the germline V gene. The length of the CDR3 is 17 residues. Trimming shortened V by 2 bases and J by 7 bases, and 24 bases separated the two germline ends. CDR3 in amino acids: CASSYREDRPYESEQYF. CDR3 coding DNA: TGTGCCAGCAGTTACCGAGAAGACAGGCCGTATGAGAGTGAGCAGTACTTC.

The CDR3: CSASQGPAQGEQFF. The CDR3 bases are TGCAGTGCTTCTCAGGGGCCGGCCCAAGGTGAGCAGTTCTTC. The chain joins TRBV20-1 to TRBJ2-1; weak D call: TRBD1 (6 bases). Germline V gene sequence: CDR1 DFQATT, CDR2 SNEGSKA (reference sequence). The CDR3 runs to 14 residues. The V end lost 5 bases, the J end lost 9 bases, and 20 bases lay between the germline ends.

Turning to this clonotype: It may be a read error: a sequence one base away is much more abundant. V gene TRBV7-2 combines with J gene TRBJ2-2; TRBD2 agrees at 8 bases. The germline gives CDR1 SGHTA, CDR2 FQGNSA. CDR3 size: 15 residues. Written as DNA, the CDR3 is TGTGCCAGCAGCTTAGAGGGTAGCGGGGTCGGGGAGCGGTTTTTT. It codes for CASSLEGSGVGERFF.

This clonotype was observed many times. The chain joins TRBV28 to TRBJ2-1; D could derive from TRBD1 or TRBD2 (5 bases each). The germline CDR1 and CDR2 sequences are MDHEN and SYDVKM. V was clipped by 3 bases and J by 0 bases, with 15 bases between them. The CDR3 loop spans 17 amino acids. CDR3 sequence: CASSLPGQGVSYNEQFF. CDR3 coding DNA: TGTGCCAGCAGTTTGCCCGGGCAGGGAGTCTCCTACAATGAGCAGTTCTTC.

This clonotype has a count of ten or more. This chain uses TRBV12-3 or TRBV12-4 with TRBJ1-1; a possible D gene is TRBD1 (5 bases). The CDR3 is 13 amino acids. Trimming pared 5 bases from V and 6 bases from J, leaving 13 bases between. The CDR3 bases are TGTGCCAGCAGTCTACGGGGGAGCTCTGAAGCTTTCTTT. Protein sequence: CASSLRGSSEAFF.

V and J are TRBV29-1 and TRBJ2-3, with unresolved D. Germline lookup yields CDR1 SQVTM and CDR2 ANQGSEA. Between the trimmed V and J ends, which lost 7 bases and 5 bases, there was a span of 10 bases. CDR3 size: 11 residues. The CDR3 nucleotides read TGCAGCGGTCAAAATGAAGATACGCAGTATTTT. Its translation: CSGQNEDTQYF.

This clonotype has only a few counts. V and J are TRBV19 and TRBJ2-2, with 10 bases fitting TRBD2. The CDR3 consists of 13 residues. With V trimmed by 7 bases and J by 7 bases, 3 bases remained unmatched. Germline CDR1 LNHDA, CDR2 SQIVND (reference sequence). The CDR3 reads CASTGTSVGELFF. The CDR3 DNA sequence: TGTGCCAGTACCGGGACTAGCGTCGGGGAGCTGTTTTTT.

This clonotype was recorded at least ten times. This chain connects TRBV4-3 to TRBJ2-7; D assignment may be TRBD1 or TRBD2 (5 bases each). Germline V gives CDR1 LGHNA, CDR2 YSLEER. Trimming removed 0 bases at V and 7 bases at J, with 16 bases between. The CDR3 is made up of 15 amino acids. The CDR3 region has the DNA TGCGCCAGCAGCCAAGACCGACTGGGACGGCGAGAGCAGTACTTC. Amino acid sequence: CASSQDRLGRREQYF.

This clonotype was picked up many times. The CDR3 is CSAKRQGNQPQHF. CDR3 nucleotide sequence: TGCAGTGCTAAACGACAGGGCAATCAGCCCCAGCATTTT. The V gene is TRBV20-1, the J gene TRBJ1-5, with a tentative D call TRBD1 (6 bases). Germline CDR1 reads DFQATT; CDR2 reads SNEGSKA (reference sequence). Trimming pared 4 bases from V and 2 bases from J, leaving 9 bases between. The CDR3 sequence is 13 residues long.

This clonotype was recorded many times. The CDR3 nucleotides read TGCGCCAGCAGCGGACTTCTCGAGCAGTACTTC. This codes for CASSGLLEQYF. The gene calls are TRBV4-1 and TRBJ2-7; D may be TRBD2 (5 bases). V was trimmed by 5 bases and J by 6 bases, leaving 8 bases between them. This CDR3 is 11 amino acids long. CDR1 is MGHRA and CDR2 is YSYEKL in the germline V gene.

This clonotype was picked up a small number of times. The chain joins TRBV19 to TRBJ2-1; tentatively, D is TRBD1 or TRBD2 (5 bases each). The length of the CDR3 is 16 residues. V gave up 4 bases and J gave up 4 bases, with 17 bases separating them. Germline-derived CDR1 and CDR2 are LNHDA and SQIVND (reference sequence). The CDR3 spells CASSRRTLTGYNEQFF. In DNA form, the CDR3 reads TGTGCCAGTAGTAGGAGGACACTCACGGGGTACAATGAGCAGTTCTTC.

This clonotype was seen only once. The chain couples TRBV28 to TRBJ2-1, with 7 bases that match TRBD2. The CDR3 totals 16 residues. V lost 5 bases and J lost 0; bases outside the gene matches: 7. Per germline, CDR1 MDHEN and CDR2 SYDVKM. DNA for the CDR3: TGTGCCAGCAGTCAACAGCTAGCGGCCTCCTACAATGAGCAGTTCTTC. As protein: CASSQQLAASYNEQFF.

This clonotype has ten or more counts. This rearrangement joins TRBV7-2 to TRBJ1-5; no reliable D call. Germline assignment: CDR1 SGHTA and CDR2 FQGNSA. Trimming pared 2 bases from V and 9 bases from J, leaving 14 bases between. This CDR3 region has 14 residues. The CDR3 reads CASSLSGGDRPQHF. For the CDR3, the DNA is TGTGCCAGCAGCTTAAGCGGCGGGGATCGGCCCCAGCATTTT.

This clonotype has ten or more counts. This CDR3 is CASTSGMMRDTQYF. The CDR3 DNA reads as TGTGCCAGCACTAGCGGGATGATGAGGGATACGCAGTATTTT. This sequence joins TRBV27 and TRBJ2-3; 9 positions agree with TRBD2. Unmatched junction bases numbered 8, after V lost 7 bases and J lost 6 bases. This CDR3 has 14 amino acids. From germline, CDR1 is MNHEY and CDR2 SMNVEV (reference sequence).

This clonotype came up many times. As DNA, the CDR3 is TGTGCCTGGAGTGAGGCCGAGCATGGCTACACCTTC. This translates into CAWSEAEHGYTF. This chain joins TRBV30 and TRBJ1-2; unclear D gene. Germline assignment: CDR1 GTSNPN and CDR2 SVGIG (reference sequence). The length of the CDR3 is 12 residues. Trimming removed 1 base at V and 6 bases at J, with 9 bases between.

The J gene is TRBJ2-1, the V gene TRBV9; the match to TRBD2 covers 8 bases. Per germline, CDR1 SGDLS and CDR2 YYNGEE. V lost 0 bases to trimming and J lost 8 bases; unmatched junction nucleotides: 10. This CDR3 region has 16 residues. The CDR3 spells CASSVGFGTRGYEQFF. CDR3 DNA sequence: TGTGCCAGCAGCGTAGGGTTCGGGACTAGAGGCTATGAGCAGTTCTTC.

This clonotype was seen repeatedly, ten times or more. The chain combines TRBV29-1 with TRBJ2-1; D gene uncertain. V shed 1 base and J shed 5 bases, with 3 bases lying between them. CDR3 length: 11 amino acids. The germline V gene encodes CDR1 SQVTM and CDR2 ANQGSEA. CDR3 in amino acids: CSVEGNNEQFF. The CDR3 DNA sequence: TGCAGCGTTGAAGGTAACAATGAGCAGTTCTTC.

This clonotype was recorded at least ten times. This rearrangement joins TRBV20-1 to TRBJ2-7; 7 positions agree with TRBD2. Per germline, CDR1 DFQATT and CDR2 SNEGSKA (reference sequence). CDR3 length equals 15 residues. V dropped 7 bases and J dropped 6; count of bases not matched to a gene: 18. The CDR3 protein is CSVVPSVWEGREQYF. CDR3 in DNA: TGCAGTGTAGTCCCCTCGGTATGGGAGGGCCGCGAGCAGTACTTC.

The chain combines TRBV14 with TRBJ1-1; D not certain. The CDR3 contains 13 residues. Germline CDR1 is SGHDN and CDR2 is FVKESK. V was pared by 2 bases and J by 0 bases, with 4 bases between. This CDR3 reads CASSQYLNTEAFF. CDR3 sequence (DNA): TGTGCCAGCAGCCAATACCTGAACACTGAAGCTTTCTTT. Using reference TRBV14 and TRBJ1-1 for the parts outside the CDR3, the full variable domain is EAGVTQFPSHSVIEKGQTVTLRCDPISGHDNLYWYRRVMGKEIKFLLHFVKESKQDESGMPNNRFLAERTGGTYSTLKVQPAELEDSGVYFCASSQYLNTEAFFGQGTRLTVV.

This clonotype appeared many times. The chain joins TRBV9 to TRBJ1-2; 8 bases agree with TRBD1. The length of the CDR3 is 15 residues. V lost 0 bases to trimming and J lost 1 base; unmatched junction nucleotides: 2. The germline gives CDR1 SGDLS, CDR2 YYNGEE. For the CDR3, the DNA is TGTGCCAGCAGCGTAGGGGACAGGATTAACTATGGCTACACCTTC. Translating it yields CASSVGDRINYGYTF.

This clonotype has a count of ten or more. The chain combines TRBV5-1 with TRBJ2-1; 11 bases align to TRBD2. CDR1 SGHRS and CDR2 YFSETQ come from the germline V gene. The CDR3 sequence is 16 residues long. With V trimmed by 4 bases and J by 8 bases, 11 bases remained unmatched. DNA for the CDR3: TGCGCCAGCAGCCGAGGGACTAGCGGTGGGTTGGATGAGCAGTTCTTC. Protein: CASSRGTSGGLDEQFF.

This clonotype was counted ten times or more. J is TRBJ2-5 and V is TRBV2; no clear D gene. This CDR3 contains 12 residues. Germline-derived CDR1 and CDR2 are SNHLY and FYNNEI. V was pared by 7 bases and J by 5 bases, with 11 bases between. CDR3 sequence reads: CASTGFGETQYF. The CDR3 DNA sequence: TGTGCCAGCACCGGATTCGGGGAGACCCAGTACTTC.